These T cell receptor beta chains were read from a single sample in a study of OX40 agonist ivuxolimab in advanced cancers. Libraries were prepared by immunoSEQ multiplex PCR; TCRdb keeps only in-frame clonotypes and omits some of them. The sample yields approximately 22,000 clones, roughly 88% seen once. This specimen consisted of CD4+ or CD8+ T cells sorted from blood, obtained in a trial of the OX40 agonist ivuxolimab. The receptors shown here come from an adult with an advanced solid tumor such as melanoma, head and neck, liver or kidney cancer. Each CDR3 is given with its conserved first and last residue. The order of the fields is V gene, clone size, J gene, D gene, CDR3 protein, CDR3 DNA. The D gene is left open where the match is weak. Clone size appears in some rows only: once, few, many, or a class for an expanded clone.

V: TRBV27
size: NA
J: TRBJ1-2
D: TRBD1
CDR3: CASSFGTGVGGYTF
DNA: TGTGCCAGCAGTTTTGGGACAGGGGTGGGTGGCTACACCTTC

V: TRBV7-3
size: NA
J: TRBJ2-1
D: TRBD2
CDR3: CASSMTSGPTHNEQFF
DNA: TGTGCCAGCAGCATGACTAGCGGCCCAACCCACAATGAGCAGTTCTTC

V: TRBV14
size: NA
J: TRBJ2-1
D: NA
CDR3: CASSLTEFIGLDEQFF
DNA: TGTGCCAGCAGCCTCACTGAGTTCATTGGGTTGGATGAGCAGTTCTTC

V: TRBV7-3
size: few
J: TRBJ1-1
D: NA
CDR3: CASSLAGTGNTEAFF
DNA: TGTGCCAGCAGCTTAGCCGGGACGGGGAACACTGAAGCTTTCTTT

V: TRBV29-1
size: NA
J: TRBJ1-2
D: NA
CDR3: CSFSGGNGYTF
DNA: TGCAGCTTTAGCGGGGGGAACGGCTACACCTTC

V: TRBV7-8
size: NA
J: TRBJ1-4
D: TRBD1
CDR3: CASSLGQSNEKLFF
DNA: TGTGCCAGCAGCTTGGGACAGTCTAATGAAAAACTGTTTTTT

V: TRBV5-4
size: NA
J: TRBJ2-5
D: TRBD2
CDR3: CASSPRTSGAQETQYF
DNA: TGTGCCAGCAGCCCCCGGACTAGCGGAGCCCAAGAGACCCAGTACTTC

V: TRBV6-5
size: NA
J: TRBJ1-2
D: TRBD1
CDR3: CASSYDRAEYGYTF
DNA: TGTGCCAGCAGTTACGACAGGGCGGAGTATGGCTACACCTTC

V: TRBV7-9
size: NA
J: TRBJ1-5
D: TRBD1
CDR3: CASSLVGQGAGQPQHF
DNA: TGTGCCAGCAGCTTAGTTGGCCAGGGGGCCGGTCAGCCCCAGCATTTT

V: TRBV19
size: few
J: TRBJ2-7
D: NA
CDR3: CASSSRDTAYEQYF
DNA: TGTGCCAGTAGTAGCCGGGACACAGCCTACGAGCAGTACTTC

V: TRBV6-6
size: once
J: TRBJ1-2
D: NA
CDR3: CASFGGRSLEGYTF
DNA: TGTGCCAGCTTCGGGGGGCGGTCCTTGGAAGGCTACACCTTC

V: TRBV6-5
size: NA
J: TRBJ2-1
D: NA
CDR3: CASSRQVWGNNEQFF
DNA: TGTGCCAGCAGCCGACAGGTCTGGGGAAACAATGAGCAGTTCTTC

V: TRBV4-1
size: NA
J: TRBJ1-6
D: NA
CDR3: CASSQASLNRGLGFSPLHF
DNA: TGCGCCAGCAGCCAAGCAAGTTTAAATAGGGGACTCGGGTTTTCACCCCTCCACTTT

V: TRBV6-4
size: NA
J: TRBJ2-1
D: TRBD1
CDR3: CASRPTGGTYNEQFF
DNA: TGTGCCAGCAGACCAACAGGGGGGACTTACAATGAGCAGTTCTTC

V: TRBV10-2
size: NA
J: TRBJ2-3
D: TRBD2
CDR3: CASSELASGFTDTQYF
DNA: TGCGCCAGCAGTGAGTTGGCTAGCGGGTTCACAGATACGCAGTATTTT

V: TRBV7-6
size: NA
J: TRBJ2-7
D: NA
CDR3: CASSLGGVTYEQYF
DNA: TGTGCCAGCAGCTTGGGGGGCGTAACCTACGAGCAGTACTTC

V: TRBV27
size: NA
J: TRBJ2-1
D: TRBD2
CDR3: CASSSSSLAVINEQFF
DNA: TGTGCCAGCAGTTCTTCTTCACTAGCGGTGATCAATGAGCAGTTCTTC

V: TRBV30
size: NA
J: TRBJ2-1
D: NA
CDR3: CAWSSGGNEQFF
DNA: TGTGCCTGGAGTTCTGGGGGAAATGAGCAGTTCTTC

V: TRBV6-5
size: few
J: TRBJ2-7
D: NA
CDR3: CASTRGYEQYF
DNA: TGTGCCAGCACACGGGGGTACGAGCAGTACTTC

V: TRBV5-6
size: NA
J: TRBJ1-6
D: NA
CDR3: CASSSRWSSYNSPLHF
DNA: TGTGCCAGCAGCTCGAGATGGAGCTCCTATAATTCACCCCTCCACTTT

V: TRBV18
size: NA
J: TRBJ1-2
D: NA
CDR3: CASSPGGFEGYTF
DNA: TGTGCCAGCTCACCCGGGGGGTTCGAGGGCTACACCTTC

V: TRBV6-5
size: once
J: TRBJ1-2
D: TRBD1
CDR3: CASSYRQGLYGYTF
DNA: TGTGCCAGCAGTTACCGACAGGGCCTTTATGGCTACACCTTC

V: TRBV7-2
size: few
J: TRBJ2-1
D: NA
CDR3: CASSLDRVPYNEQFF
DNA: TGTGCCAGCAGCTTAGACAGAGTTCCCTACAATGAGCAGTTCTTC

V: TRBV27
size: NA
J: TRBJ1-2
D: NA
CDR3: CASSLAGGAFGYTF
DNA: TGTGCCAGCAGCCTTGCGGGGGGCGCGTTTGGCTACACCTTC

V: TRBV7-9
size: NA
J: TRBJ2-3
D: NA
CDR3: CASSPSADTQYF
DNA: TGTGCCAGCAGCCCCTCCGCGGATACGCAGTATTTT

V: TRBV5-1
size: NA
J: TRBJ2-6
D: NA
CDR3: CASSFEGGSGANVLTF
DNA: TGCGCCAGCAGCTTTGAGGGGGGATCTGGGGCCAACGTCCTGACTTTC

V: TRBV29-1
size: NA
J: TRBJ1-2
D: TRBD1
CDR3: CSVDKRDRGTNYGYTF
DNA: TGCAGCGTTGATAAGAGGGACAGGGGAACTAACTATGGCTACACCTTC

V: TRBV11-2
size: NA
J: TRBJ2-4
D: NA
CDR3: CASSFPGMAKNIQYF
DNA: TGTGCCAGCAGCTTCCCGGGCATGGCCAAAAACATTCAGTACTTC